This TCR beta chain was sequenced during a study of T cell repertoires in cytomegalovirus infection. Worth noting for this clonotype: The antigen remains unidentified.

One entry per CDR3 protein, called by TCRdb with MiXCR from the reads. This sample yields fewer than 350,000 distinct CDR3 sequences, of which roughly 16% are seen a single time; 12% belongs to the top ten. Germline loops: CDR1 SEHNR, CDR2 FQNEAQ (reference sequence). V lost 1 base, J lost 6 bases, and 5 bases stayed unmatched. This CDR3 has 16 amino acids. Study-level points and caveats: Cumulated frequencies of public TCR beta families served to identify carriers of CMV plus the relevant HLA.

The receptor was isolated from a human donor in good health (CMV status not recorded). Some clones in this sample may be carry-over from other donors' samples. The gene calls are TRBV7-9 and TRBJ1-5; TRBD1 aligns across 11 bases. Sequencing input: PBMCs. Here the CDR3 DNA reads TGTGCCAGCAGCTTAGGGACAGGGGGCGCGGGTCAGCCCCAGCATTTT. This gives the protein CASSLGTGGAGQPQHF.